Sequencing of this T cell receptor beta chain was carried out in a study of post-analysis software for immune sequencing data. Study context: Some patients lacked subtype; others had relapsing-remitting, secondary progressive or progressive-relapsing disease. Study results and limitations: Analysis by F measure revealed that same-batch samples clustered strongly together. Controls' normalized Chao1 diversity significantly exceeded that of multiple sclerosis patients. Four or five TRBV segments (TRBV5-6, TRBV5-1 and TRBV20-1 among them) occurred more frequently in patients than in controls.

TCR beta libraries were prepared from cDNA with unique molecular identifiers. Between about 0.95 and 11 million T cells gave rise to some 520,000 cDNA molecules. TCRdb fed the PCR reads into MiXCR, producing one record per CDR3 protein. The sample has hundreds of thousands of distinct CDR3 sequences, about 32% seen once. This clonotype was seen at least ten times. Its target is unknown. The germline V and J ends were trimmed by 3 bases and 6 bases, with 13 bases remaining between them. The CDR3 spans 13 residues. CDR1 and CDR2 from the germline V gene are SQVTM and ANQGSEA. Input material: blood. The receptor comes from a girl under 18 with multiple sclerosis. The chain has TRBV29-1 and TRBJ2-3; D is uncertain. This chain's CDR3 is CSVEVGSADTQYF. The CDR3 DNA reads as TGCAGCGTTGAGGTGGGGTCCGCGGATACGCAGTATTTT.